This T cell receptor (beta chain) appears in the sequencing data of a study of T cell responses to AZD1222 COVID-19 vaccine. On the study more broadly: Pooled together were second doses at about 4 or about 12 weeks.

Trimming took 5 bases from V and 7 from J, leaving 12 bases between them. Germline V CDR1 and CDR2: SGHTA, FQGNSA. CDR3 length: 13 amino acids. Method: immunoSEQ multiplex PCR; TCRdb's copy keeps in-frame clones and lacks some. This sample carries roughly 140,000 clones, approximately 94% of them seen once, and the ten largest clones take roughly 5%. V and J are TRBV7-2 and TRBJ1-5; D gene unclear. This receptor was identified in an adult in good health. Sequencing used peripheral blood, obtained on day 0 of AZD1222 vaccination. This CDR3 reads CASSPGLGQPQHF. In DNA, the CDR3 is TGTGCCAGCAGCCCCGGACTAGGGCAGCCCCAGCATTTT.